The rows below give T cell receptor beta chains drawn from one sample of a study of T-cell memory formation after mild COVID-19. In TCRdb, the 5' RACE reads were re-called with MiXCR into one record per CDR3 protein. The sample shows fewer than 250,000 distinct CDR3 sequences, approximately 15% of them seen only once. What was sequenced was PBMCs or a T cell subset sorted from them (not recorded which). Receptors were obtained from an adult woman who had mild COVID-19 (a few samples of this study predate the infection). Cell type and time point are not known. Both conserved end residues are part of each CDR3. The order of the fields is CDR3 DNA, CDR3 protein, D gene, clone size, J gene, V gene. D genes are given only for firm matches. Part of the rows lack a size; the others show once, few, many or a class for expanded clones.

CDR3 DNA: TGCGCCAGCAGCCAAGACGGTACGACTGGGTCCCTCCACTTT
CDR3 protein: CASSQDGTTGSLHF
D gene: NA
clone size: NA
J gene: TRBJ1-6
V gene: TRBV4-1

CDR3 DNA: TGCGCCAGCAGCGATTTTTTACTAGCGGGATACAATGAGCAGTTCTTC
CDR3 protein: CASSDFLLAGYNEQFF
D gene: TRBD2
clone size: few
J gene: TRBJ2-1
V gene: TRBV5-1

CDR3 DNA: TGTGCCACCTCCCCACGCAGGGTTGACGGGGAGCTGTTTTTT
CDR3 protein: CATSPRRVDGELFF
D gene: NA
clone size: NA
J gene: TRBJ2-2
V gene: TRBV15

CDR3 DNA: TGTGCCAGCTCACCCAAGGATTCTGGCTACACCTTC
CDR3 protein: CASSPKDSGYTF
D gene: NA
clone size: NA
J gene: TRBJ1-2
V gene: TRBV18

CDR3 DNA: TGTGCCACCCAGATGCGGGGCGAGCAGTACTTC
CDR3 protein: CATQMRGEQYF
D gene: NA
clone size: few
J gene: TRBJ2-7
V gene: TRBV24-1

CDR3 DNA: TGTGCCAGCAGTTTTGAGGGGGTTAATGAAAAACTGTTTTTT
CDR3 protein: CASSFEGVNEKLFF
D gene: NA
clone size: NA
J gene: TRBJ1-4
V gene: TRBV12-3/TRBV12-4

CDR3 DNA: TGTGCCAGCAGCCTCTTATCGAACACTGAAGCTTTCTTT
CDR3 protein: CASSLLSNTEAFF
D gene: NA
clone size: NA
J gene: TRBJ1-1
V gene: TRBV14

CDR3 DNA: TGCAGTGCTGGGACTAGCGGGGGGGGACTTGTGGCAGATACGCAGTATTTT
CDR3 protein: CSAGTSGGGLVADTQYF
D gene: TRBD2
clone size: NA
J gene: TRBJ2-3
V gene: TRBV20-1

CDR3 DNA: TGCAGTGCTAGATGGGGAGGGGCTGCCACTGAAGCTTTCTTT
CDR3 protein: CSARWGGAATEAFF
D gene: NA
clone size: NA
J gene: TRBJ1-1
V gene: TRBV20-1

CDR3 DNA: TGTGCCAGCAGCCAAGGTGTGGGATTGAACACTGAAGCTTTCTTT
CDR3 protein: CASSQGVGLNTEAFF
D gene: NA
clone size: few
J gene: TRBJ1-1
V gene: TRBV3-1